Listed here is a single TCR beta chain. TCRbeta libraries were built with three rounds of nested PCR, modified from ARM-PCR. A single record per CDR3 protein comes from TCRdb applying MiXCR to the multiplex PCR reads. Found here are fewer than 85,000 distinct CDR3 sequences, around 80% of them singletons; the top ten hold approximately 12%. This sample was included in a study of tumor and adjacent non-tumor tissue in lung cancer. The V end lost 4 bases, the J end lost 6 bases, and 31 bases lay between the germline ends. The CDR3 length is 19 residues. CDR1 DFQATT and CDR2 SNEGSKA come from the germline V gene (reference sequence). This sample's RNA came from whole unsorted tissue.

The rearrangement joins TRBV20-1 to TRBJ2-1; D possibly corresponds to TRBD2 (6 bases). This TCR was sampled from a woman between 45 and 60 years old with non-small cell lung cancer. Input material: lung tumor tissue. CDR3 region: CSATWNSANGSVSRNEQFF. The CDR3 DNA sequence: TGCAGTGCTACCTGGAACTCGGCTAACGGGAGCGTGTCTCGCAATGAGCAGTTCTTC.